This TCR beta chain originates from a study of cytomegalovirus exposure and HLA in healthy donors. Study-level results: For TCR beta chains, V- and J-gene trimming was later linked to a missense DCLRE1C variant.

Note on this clone: Its antigen remains unidentified.

With 60 Vbeta and 13 Jbeta primers, the PCR was carried out. The method was immunoSEQ multiplex PCR; TCRdb's version includes in-frame clones alone and lacks a portion of them. The repertoire holds 150,000 to 170,000 clones, with roughly 74% as singletons. The germline V gene has CDR1 SGHVS and CDR2 FNYEAQ. The CDR3 totals 13 residues. V was clipped by 5 bases and J by 6 bases; unmatched bases: 5. The J gene is TRBJ2-5, the V gene TRBV7-6, with 8 bases aligning to TRBD1. This TCR was recovered from a man younger than 35 in good health and CMV-seronegative. The sequenced sample was PBMCs. This CDR3 is CASSLGQGQTQYF. As DNA, the CDR3 is TGTGCCAGCAGCCTAGGACAGGGCCAGACCCAGTACTTC.